What follows are 6 T cell receptor beta chains derived from one specimen sequenced in a study of blood T cell repertoires in COVID-19. Data came from immunoSEQ multiplex PCR; TCRdb stores just in-frame clones and leaves some out. In the table there are about 340,000 clones, approximately 90% of which are singletons. Sequencing was carried out using peripheral blood. The receptors here all came from a woman between 18 and 29 years old who had recovered from COVID-19.

CDR3 region: CASNPGTGGVRNYGYTF. CDR3 DNA: TGTGCCAGCAACCCTGGGACAGGGGGAGTCCGTAACTATGGCTACACCTTC. The chain couples TRBV27 to TRBJ1-2; 11 bases match TRBD1. Germline CDR1 is MNHEY and CDR2 is SMNVEV (reference sequence). The CDR3 has 17 residues. The ends lost 7 bases at V and 1 base at J; junction bases unmatched: 11.

The V call is TRBV7-2, the J call TRBJ1-5, with D uncertain. CDR1 and CDR2 (germline): SGHTA, FQGNSA. Trimming removed 1 base from V and 3 bases from J, with 10 bases in between. The CDR3 length is 15 residues. The DNA for the CDR3 is TGTGCCAGCAGCTTAGGAACGGGGTACAATCAGCCCCAGCATTTT. Protein: CASSLGTGYNQPQHF.

V gene TRBV18 combines with J gene TRBJ2-1; 10 bases are a match to TRBD2. Per germline, CDR1 KGHSH and CDR2 LQKENI. With 1 base clipped from V and 7 bases from J, the junction kept 7 bases outside the gene matches. CDR3 length: 16 amino acids. The CDR3 protein is CASSPRASGRRNEQFF. The CDR3 region has the DNA TGTGCCAGCTCACCACGGGCTAGCGGGAGAAGAAATGAGCAGTTCTTC.

This sequence joins TRBV2 and TRBJ1-5; maybe TRBD1 (5 bases). This CDR3 region has 15 residues. Trimming stripped 4 bases from V and 1 base from J, with 11 bases between. Germline CDR1 and CDR2: SNHLY and FYNNEI. CDR3 region: CASSGIRASNQPQHF. The CDR3 DNA follows: TGTGCCAGCAGTGGAATCAGGGCCAGCAATCAGCCCCAGCATTTT.

This chain uses TRBV30 with TRBJ2-3; 8 bases line up with TRBD1. J gave up 5 bases and V 1 base, and 5 bases lay outside the gene matches. The CDR3 loop spans 14 amino acids. CDR1 is GTSNPN, CDR2 SVGIG, per germline (reference sequence). Written as DNA, the CDR3 is TGTGCCTGGAGTGCACAGGGGGTCGGAGATACGCAGTATTTT. Protein product: CAWSAQGVGDTQYF.

V gene TRBV5-6 combines with J gene TRBJ2-2; 9 nucleotides align to TRBD1. CDR1 is SGHDT and CDR2 is YYEEEE in the germline V gene. J was trimmed by 3 bases and V by 5 bases; bases with no gene match: 8. This CDR3 spans 16 amino acids. The CDR3 DNA reads TGTGCCAGCAGTTCGCCGGGACAGGGCTACACCGGGGAGCTGTTTTTT. It codes for CASSSPGQGYTGELFF.